This T cell receptor beta chain derives from a study of T cell responses to AZD1222 COVID-19 vaccine (dated by TCRdb to the early 2020s). About the investigation overall: TCR sequencing was performed for about 250 trial participants, of whom around 200 were given two doses of AZD1222 and around 26 were given two doses of MenACWY control vaccine. Trial participants were enrolled by age into subgroups of 18-55, 56-69 and 70-plus years, and around 150, 29 and 61 TCR-sequenced participants, respectively, were included in these subgroups. Results and caveats for the whole study, not just this receptor: A significant rise in spike-specific TCR breadth and depth was observed after two AZD1222 doses relative to day 0 and relative to MenACWY recipients. Because no day 14 peak-response samples were available, repertoires were characterized only after the peak T cell response. Reportedly, almost half of the unique spike-specific TCRs recognized epitopes lying outside the regions that are mutated in the B.1.351 and B.1.1.7 variants. The 56-69-year group was small, and its depth increase did not reach significance, likely because of low power. The whole spike protein was spanned by vaccine-associated CD4 TCRs, and dominant responses were seen in regions 160-218 and 743-854. Most participants were white British and females outnumbered males, and the authors suggested that clonal diversity may have been underestimated. Conclusions about previously exposed vaccinees are limited, since just 6 or 7 AZD1222 recipients were seropositive for SARS-CoV-2 at baseline.

Explained via the paper, the time point label denotes: about 28 days (+/-7) after the second vaccine dose. AZD1222 recipients whose second dose came at about 4 weeks and those whose second dose came at about 12 weeks were combined into one group, since spike-specific TCR depth and breadth did not differ between the two schedules. Vaccinee samples came from UK trials COV001 and COV002, including a single-blind randomized controlled phase 2/3 trial of AZD1222 (ChAdOx1 nCoV-19) in healthy adults. For TCRbeta chain sequencing, PBMC samples were collected from trial participants at day 0 and at day 28 after the second dose. For this clone: Its antigen is currently not known. The record has no base qualities; no much larger clone is one base away.

The CDR3 regions of human TCRbeta chains were analyzed by immunosequencing. As for how the authors treated the data: TCRs in the repertoires were matched against a reference library of SARS-CoV-2-specific TCRs that had been generated with the MIRA antigen-specificity platform. Breadth was defined as the fraction of unique TCRs that were SARS-CoV-2-associated, and depth was defined as the fraction of total T cells that were SARS-CoV-2-associated. Using the MIRA data, each spike-specific TCR was mapped to the spike region that the TCR reacts to and placed in a CD4 or CD8 class. Log10-transformed breadth and depth values were compared by one-way ANOVA with Sidak's multiple comparisons tests. Sourced from immuneACCESS, this table was stored by TCRdb with only in-frame sequences that have V and J called. A share of the clones is absent; for the studies checked, an unresolved V gene accounts for under half, and the remainder has no known explanation. The DNA was the basis for D and trimming; V, J and clone size are from that table. This sample has about 88,000 clones in its table, and 90% of those were observed once. 5.4% of the sample is taken by the ten largest.

The source material was peripheral blood, sampled 28 days after the second AZD1222 dose. The clonotype originates from an adult who received the AZD1222 COVID-19 vaccine.

The DNA is as follows: TGTGCCAGCAGTTTTTCCGACAGGGGGGCCGGGGAGCTGTTTTTT. Translated, this is CASSFSDRGAGELFF. The chain is encoded by TRBV27 joined to TRBJ2-2; TRBD1 aligns with 9 central bases. Per the germline V gene (reference sequence), MNHEY is the CDR1 and SMNVEV is the CDR2. Trimming accounts for 3 bases at V and 6 bases at J, while the number of junction bases matched to no gene is 5. The CDR3, cysteine through phenylalanine, is 15 amino acids long. The only DNA kept is the CDR3, 45 bases in frame from the first base.